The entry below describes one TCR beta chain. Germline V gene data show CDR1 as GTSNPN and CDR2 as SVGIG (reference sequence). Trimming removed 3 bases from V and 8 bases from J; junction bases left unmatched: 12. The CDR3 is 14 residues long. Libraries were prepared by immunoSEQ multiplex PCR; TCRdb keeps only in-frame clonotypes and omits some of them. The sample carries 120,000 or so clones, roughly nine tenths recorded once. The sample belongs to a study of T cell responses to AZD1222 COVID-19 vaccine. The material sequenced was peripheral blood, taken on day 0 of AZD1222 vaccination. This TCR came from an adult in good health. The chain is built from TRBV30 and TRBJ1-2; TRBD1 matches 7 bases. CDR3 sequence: CAWRVPGGLMGYTF. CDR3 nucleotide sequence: TGTGCCTGGAGAGTCCCAGGGGGTTTAATGGGCTACACCTTC.